Here is one TCR beta chain with its context. Its specificity is unknown. Clones were read by immunoSEQ multiplex PCR, and TCRdb kept only the in-frame ones, dropping some. Of about 65,000 clones listed, around 86% are singletons. This sample is drawn from a study of lymphopenia after photon versus proton radiotherapy. This CDR3 region has 14 residues. Trimming at V came to 3 bases and at J to 4 bases, leaving 1 base not matched to a gene. Germline-derived CDR1 and CDR2 are ENHRY and SYGVKD. Findings and limits, study-wide: After the lymphocyte nadir, photon-treated repertoires showed oligoclonal expansion, especially of CD8+ Temra cells. Relative stability marked proton patients; photon patients lost diversity and naive cells.

The TCR sequence derives from a man older than 75 with esophageal cancer. The sample was peripheral blood, taken from a patient treated with proton-based radiotherapy. The gene calls are TRBV10-3 and TRBJ1-5; 9 bases fit TRBD1. DNA of the CDR3: TGTGCCATCAGTGATGGGACAGGGAATCAGCCCCAGCATTTT. Protein sequence: CAISDGTGNQPQHF.